Detailed here is one T cell receptor (beta chain). This sample is drawn from a study of OX40 agonist ivuxolimab in advanced cancers. This CDR3 has 13 residues. From germline, CDR1 is GTSNPN and CDR2 SVGIG (reference sequence). Trimming took 2 bases from V and 3 from J, leaving 11 bases between them. Sequenced by immunoSEQ multiplex PCR; TCRdb stores in-frame clones only, minus some. The data contain 70,000 to 90,000 clones, around 91% of them singletons. The sample consisted of CD4+ or CD8+ T cells sorted from blood, taken in a trial of the OX40 agonist ivuxolimab. The TCR originated in an adult with an advanced solid tumor such as melanoma, head and neck, liver or kidney cancer. The chain is built from TRBV30 and TRBJ2-7; D gene ambiguous. Here the CDR3 reads CAWSSLGGYEQYF. The CDR3 nucleotides read TGTGCCTGGAGTTCCCTTGGCGGCTACGAGCAGTACTTC.